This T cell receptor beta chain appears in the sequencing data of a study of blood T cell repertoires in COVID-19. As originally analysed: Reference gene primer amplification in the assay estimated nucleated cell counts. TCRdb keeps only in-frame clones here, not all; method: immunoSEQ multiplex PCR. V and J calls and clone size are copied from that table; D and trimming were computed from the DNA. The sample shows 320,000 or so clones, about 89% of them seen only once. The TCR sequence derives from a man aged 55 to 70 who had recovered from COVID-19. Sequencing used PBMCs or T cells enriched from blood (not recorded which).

CDR3: CASSLDRSGRENNEQFF. The CDR3 DNA reads as TGCGCCAGCAGCTTAGATCGGAGCGGGAGGGAGAACAATGAGCAGTTCTTC. The rearrangement uses TRBV5-1 and TRBJ2-1, with 10 nucleotides matching TRBD2. V was clipped by 2 bases and J by 5 bases; unmatched bases: 10. The CDR3 runs 17 residues. Germline V CDR1 and CDR2: SGHRS, YFSETQ.